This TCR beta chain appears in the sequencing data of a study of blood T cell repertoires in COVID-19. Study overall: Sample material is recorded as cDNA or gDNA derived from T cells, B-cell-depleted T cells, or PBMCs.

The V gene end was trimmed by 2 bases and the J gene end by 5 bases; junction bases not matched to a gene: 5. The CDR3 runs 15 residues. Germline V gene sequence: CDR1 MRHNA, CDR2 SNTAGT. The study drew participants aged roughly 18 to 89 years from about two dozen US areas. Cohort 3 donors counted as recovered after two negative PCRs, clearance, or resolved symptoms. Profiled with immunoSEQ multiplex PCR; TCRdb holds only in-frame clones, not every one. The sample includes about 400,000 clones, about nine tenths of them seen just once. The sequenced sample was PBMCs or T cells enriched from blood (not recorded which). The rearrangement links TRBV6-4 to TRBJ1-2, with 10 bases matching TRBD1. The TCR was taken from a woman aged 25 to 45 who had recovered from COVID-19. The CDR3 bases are TGTGCCAGCAGTGACCTAAGGGACAGGGGTTATGGCTACACCTTC. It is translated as CASSDLRDRGYGYTF.